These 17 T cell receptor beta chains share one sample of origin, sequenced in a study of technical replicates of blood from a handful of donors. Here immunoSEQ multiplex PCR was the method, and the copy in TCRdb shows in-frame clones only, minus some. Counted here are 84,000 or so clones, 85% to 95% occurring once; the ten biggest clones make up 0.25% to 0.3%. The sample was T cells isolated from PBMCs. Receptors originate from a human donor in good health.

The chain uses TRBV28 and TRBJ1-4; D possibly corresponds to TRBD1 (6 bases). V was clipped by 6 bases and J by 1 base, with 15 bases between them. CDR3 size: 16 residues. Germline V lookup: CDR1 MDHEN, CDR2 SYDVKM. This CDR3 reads CASRPTGMGTNEKLFF. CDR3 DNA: TGTGCCAGCAGACCCACAGGGATGGGAACTAATGAAAAACTGTTTTTT.

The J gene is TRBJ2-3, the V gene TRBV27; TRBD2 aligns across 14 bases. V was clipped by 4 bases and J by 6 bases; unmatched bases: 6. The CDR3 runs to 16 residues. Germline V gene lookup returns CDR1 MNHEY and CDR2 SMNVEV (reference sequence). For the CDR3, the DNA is TGTGCCAGCAGTTGGGGGACTAGCGGGAGAGCGGATACGCAGTATTTT. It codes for CASSWGTSGRADTQYF.

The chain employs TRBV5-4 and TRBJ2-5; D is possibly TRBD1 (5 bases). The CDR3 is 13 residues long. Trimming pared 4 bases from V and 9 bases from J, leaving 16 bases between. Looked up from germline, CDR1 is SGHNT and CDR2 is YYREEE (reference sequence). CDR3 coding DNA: TGTGCCAGCAGCCTCGACAGCCCGTTGTCCCAGTACTTC. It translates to CASSLDSPLSQYF. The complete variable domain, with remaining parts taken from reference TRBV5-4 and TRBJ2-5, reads ETGVTQSPTHLIKTRGQQVTLRCSSQSGHNTVSWYQQALGQGPQFIFQYYREEENGRGNFPPRFSGLQFPNYSSELNVNALELDDSALYLCASSLDSPLSQYFGPGTRLLVL.

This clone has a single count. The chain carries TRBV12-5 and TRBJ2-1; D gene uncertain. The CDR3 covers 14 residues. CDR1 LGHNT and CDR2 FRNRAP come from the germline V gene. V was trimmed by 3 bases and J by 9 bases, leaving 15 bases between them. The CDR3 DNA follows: TGTGCTAGTGGTTTTTTTGCCACCCGAGGTGAGCAGTTCTTC. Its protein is CASGFFATRGEQFF.

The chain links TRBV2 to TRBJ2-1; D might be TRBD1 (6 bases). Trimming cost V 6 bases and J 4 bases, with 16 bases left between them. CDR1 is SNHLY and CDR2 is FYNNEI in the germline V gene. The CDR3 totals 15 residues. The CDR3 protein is CASSLNRGLYNEQFF. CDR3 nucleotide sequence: TGTGCCAGCAGCCTAAATAGGGGGTTATACAATGAGCAGTTCTTC.

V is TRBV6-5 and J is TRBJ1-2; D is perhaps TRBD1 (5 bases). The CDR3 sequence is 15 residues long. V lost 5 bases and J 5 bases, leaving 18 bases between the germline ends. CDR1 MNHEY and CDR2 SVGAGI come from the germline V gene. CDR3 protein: CASSPGSGWRYGYTF. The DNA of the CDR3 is TGTGCCAGCAGTCCAGGGTCAGGTTGGAGATATGGCTACACCTTC.

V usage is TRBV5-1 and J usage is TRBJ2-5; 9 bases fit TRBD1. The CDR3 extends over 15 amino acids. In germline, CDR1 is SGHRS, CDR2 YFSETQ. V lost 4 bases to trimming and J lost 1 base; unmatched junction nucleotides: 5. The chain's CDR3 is CASSPGTGPQETQYF. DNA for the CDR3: TGCGCCAGCAGCCCTGGGACAGGGCCCCAAGAGACCCAGTACTTC.

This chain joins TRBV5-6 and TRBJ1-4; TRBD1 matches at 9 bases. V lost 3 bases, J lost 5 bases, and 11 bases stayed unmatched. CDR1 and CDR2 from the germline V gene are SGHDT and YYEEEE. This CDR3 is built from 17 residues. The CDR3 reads CASSYLTGGQVNEKLFF. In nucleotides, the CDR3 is TGTGCCAGCAGCTACCTGACAGGGGGGCAGGTCAATGAAAAACTGTTTTTT.

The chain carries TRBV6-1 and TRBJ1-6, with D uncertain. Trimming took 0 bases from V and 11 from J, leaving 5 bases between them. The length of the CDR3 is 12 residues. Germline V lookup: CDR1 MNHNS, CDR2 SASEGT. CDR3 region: CASSEAAAPLHF. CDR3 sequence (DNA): TGTGCCAGCAGTGAAGCGGCGGCACCCCTCCACTTT.

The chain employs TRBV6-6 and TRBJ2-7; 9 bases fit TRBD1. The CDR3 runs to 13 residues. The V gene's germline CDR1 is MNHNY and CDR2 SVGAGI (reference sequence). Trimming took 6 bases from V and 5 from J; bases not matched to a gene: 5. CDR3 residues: CASRDRGGNEQYF. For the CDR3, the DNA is TGTGCCAGCAGGGACAGGGGTGGAAACGAGCAGTACTTC.

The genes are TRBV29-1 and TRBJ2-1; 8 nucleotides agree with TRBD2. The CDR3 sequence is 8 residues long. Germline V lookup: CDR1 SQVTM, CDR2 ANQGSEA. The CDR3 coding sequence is TGCCGCCAGCGGGAGTCGTTCTTC. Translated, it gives CRQRESFF.

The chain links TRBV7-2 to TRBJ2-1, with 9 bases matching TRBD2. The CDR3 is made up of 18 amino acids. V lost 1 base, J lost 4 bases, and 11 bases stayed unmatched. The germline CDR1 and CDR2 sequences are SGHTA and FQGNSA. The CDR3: CASSLDWMAGGRYNEQFF. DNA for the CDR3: TGTGCCAGCAGCTTAGACTGGATGGCGGGGGGGAGATACAATGAGCAGTTCTTC.

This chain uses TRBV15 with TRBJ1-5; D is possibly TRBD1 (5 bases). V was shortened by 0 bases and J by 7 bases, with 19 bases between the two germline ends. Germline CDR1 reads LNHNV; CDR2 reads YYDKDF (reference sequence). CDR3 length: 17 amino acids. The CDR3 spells CATSRELLAGRGQPQHF. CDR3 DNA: TGTGCCACCAGCAGAGAGCTACTAGCGGGACGGGGACAGCCCCAGCATTTT.

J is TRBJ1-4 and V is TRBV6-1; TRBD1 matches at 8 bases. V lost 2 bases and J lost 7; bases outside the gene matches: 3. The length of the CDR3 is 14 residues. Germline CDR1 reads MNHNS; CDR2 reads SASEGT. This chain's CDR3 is CASSEIGQGEKLFF. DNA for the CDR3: TGTGCCAGCAGTGAAATAGGACAGGGTGAAAAACTGTTTTTT.

CDR3 sequence reads: CASSLSSGAEAFF. The CDR3 DNA follows: TGTGCCAGCAGCTTATCCAGCGGGGCCGAAGCTTTCTTT. This chain uses TRBV7-9 with TRBJ1-1, with D tentatively TRBD1 (5 bases). Trimming took off 2 bases at V and 8 bases at J, with 12 bases between the two ends. Per the germline V gene, CDR1 is SEHNR and CDR2 is FQNEAQ (reference sequence). The CDR3 consists of 13 residues.

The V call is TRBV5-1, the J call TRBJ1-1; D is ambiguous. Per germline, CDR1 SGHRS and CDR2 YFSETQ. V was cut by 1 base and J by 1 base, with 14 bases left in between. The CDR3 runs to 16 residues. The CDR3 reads CASSLFAAEQNTEAFF. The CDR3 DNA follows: TGCGCCAGCAGCTTGTTCGCGGCAGAACAGAACACTGAAGCTTTCTTT.

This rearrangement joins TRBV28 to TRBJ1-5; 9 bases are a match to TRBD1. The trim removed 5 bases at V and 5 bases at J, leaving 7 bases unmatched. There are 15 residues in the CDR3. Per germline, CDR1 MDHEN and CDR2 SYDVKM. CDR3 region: CASSLTGGSYQPQHF. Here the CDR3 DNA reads TGTGCCAGCAGTCTTACAGGGGGCTCATATCAGCCCCAGCATTTT.